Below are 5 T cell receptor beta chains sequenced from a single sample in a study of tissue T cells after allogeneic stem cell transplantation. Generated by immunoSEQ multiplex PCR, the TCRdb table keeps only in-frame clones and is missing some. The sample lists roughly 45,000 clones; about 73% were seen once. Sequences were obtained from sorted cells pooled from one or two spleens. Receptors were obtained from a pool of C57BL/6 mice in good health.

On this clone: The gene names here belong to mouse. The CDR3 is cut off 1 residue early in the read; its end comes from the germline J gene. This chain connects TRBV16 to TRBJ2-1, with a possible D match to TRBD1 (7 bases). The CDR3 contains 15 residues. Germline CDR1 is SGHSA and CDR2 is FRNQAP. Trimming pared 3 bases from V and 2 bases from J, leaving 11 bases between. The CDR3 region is CASSFTRGDYAEQFF. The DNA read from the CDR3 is TGTGCAAGCAGCTTCACCAGGGGGGACTATGCTGAGCAGTTC. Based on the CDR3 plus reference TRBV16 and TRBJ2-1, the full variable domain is NAGVIQTPRHKVTGKGQEATLWCEPISGHSAVFWYRQTIVQGLEFLTYFRNQAPIDDSGMPKERFSAQMPNQSHSTLKIQSTQPQDSAVYLCASSFTRGDYAEQFFGPGTRLTVL.

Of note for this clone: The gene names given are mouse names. The chain's CDR3 is CASSLARQGATEVFF. The sequenced CDR3 bases are TGTGCCAGCAGCTTAGCACGACAGGGGGCCACAGAAGTCTTC. This rearrangement joins TRBV3 to TRBJ1-1; 10 bases fit TRBD1. The DNA ends 1 residue before the CDR3 does, and the rest of the CDR3 is filled in from the germline J gene. The CDR3 length is 15 residues. With 0 bases clipped from V and 4 bases from J, the junction kept 2 bases outside the gene matches. Germline V gene lookup returns CDR1 SNHLY and CDR2 FYNGKV (reference sequence).

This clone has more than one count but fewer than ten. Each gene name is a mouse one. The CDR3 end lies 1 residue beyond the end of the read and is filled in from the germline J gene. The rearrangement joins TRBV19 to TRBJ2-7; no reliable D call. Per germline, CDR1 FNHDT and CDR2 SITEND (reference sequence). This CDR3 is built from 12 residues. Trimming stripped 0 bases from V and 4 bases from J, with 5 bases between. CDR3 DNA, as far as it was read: TGTGCCAGCAGTATAGCTGCATATGAACAGTAC. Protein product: CASSIAAYEQY. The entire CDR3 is CASSIAAYEQYF. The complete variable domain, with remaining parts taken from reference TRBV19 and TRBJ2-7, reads GGIITQTPKFLIGQEGQKLTLKCQQNFNHDTMYWYRQDSGKGLRLIYYSITENDLQKGDLSEGYDASREKKSSFSLTVTSAQKNEMAVFLCASSIAAYEQYFGPGTRLTVL.

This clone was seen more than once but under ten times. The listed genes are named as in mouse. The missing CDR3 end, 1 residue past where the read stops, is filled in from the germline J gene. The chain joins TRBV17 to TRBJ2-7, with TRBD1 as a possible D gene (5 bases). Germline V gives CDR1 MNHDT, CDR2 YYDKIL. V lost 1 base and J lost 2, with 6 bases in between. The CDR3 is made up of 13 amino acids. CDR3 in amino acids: CASSRGQPYEQYF. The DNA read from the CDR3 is TGTGCTAGCAGTAGAGGACAGCCCTATGAACAGTAC.

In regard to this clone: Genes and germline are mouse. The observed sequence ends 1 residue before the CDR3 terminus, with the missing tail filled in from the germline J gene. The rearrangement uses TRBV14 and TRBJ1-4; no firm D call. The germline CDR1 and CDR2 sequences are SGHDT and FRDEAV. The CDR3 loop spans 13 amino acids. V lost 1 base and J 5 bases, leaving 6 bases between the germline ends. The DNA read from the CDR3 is TGTGCCAGCAGTTTCGCGGGAAACGAAAGATTATTT. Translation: CASSFAGNERLF. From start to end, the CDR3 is CASSFAGNERLFF. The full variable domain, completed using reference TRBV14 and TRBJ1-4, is EAGVTQSPRYAVLQEGQAVSFWCDPISGHDTLYWYQQPRDQGPQLLVYFRDEAVIDNSQLPSDRFSAVRPKGTNSTLKIQSAKQGDTATYLCASSFAGNERLFFGHGTKLSVL.